These 28 T cell receptor beta chains came from one sample sequenced in a study of blood T cell repertoires in COVID-19. Profiled with immunoSEQ multiplex PCR; TCRdb holds only in-frame clones, not every one. The sample has approximately 170,000 clones; approximately 87% are singletons. The source material was peripheral blood. These receptors came from a woman in her 70s with acute or convalescent COVID-19.

About this clone: The identical CDR3 is also encoded by other nucleotide sequences in the sample. V gene TRBV2 combines with J gene TRBJ1-4; TRBD1 aligns across 11 bases. Germline-derived CDR1 and CDR2 are SNHLY and FYNNEI. The CDR3 extends over 14 amino acids. The junction had 5 bases not matched to a gene; V was cut back by 6 bases and J by 8 bases. The DNA of the CDR3 is TGTGCCAGCAGCGGACAGGGGGCGGGGGAAAAACTGTTTTTT. Protein: CASSGQGAGEKLFF.

This rearrangement joins TRBV18 to TRBJ1-6, with D unresolved. The CDR3 sequence is 14 residues long. V lost 2 bases to trimming and J lost 8 bases, with 10 bases between them. Germline V CDR1 and CDR2: KGHSH, LQKENI. The chain's CDR3 is CASSPVAPDSPLHF. The CDR3 DNA reads as TGTGCCAGCTCACCAGTGGCTCCTGATTCACCCCTCCACTTT.

The J gene is TRBJ2-2, the V gene TRBV6-5, with D hard to call. Germline V CDR1 and CDR2: MNHEY, SVGAGI. The V end was cut by 6 bases, the J end by 3 bases, with 5 bases between. The length of the CDR3 is 12 residues. The DNA for the CDR3 is TGTGCCAGCAGGCGATACACCGGGGAGCTGTTTTTT. Translated: CASRRYTGELFF.

The table lists this clone with a count of one. CDR3 nucleotides: TGCGCCAGCAGCTTGGAGGCAGGGAGGGGCTACGAGCAGTACTTC. Amino acid sequence: CASSLEAGRGYEQYF. The chain has TRBV5-1 and TRBJ2-7; the match to TRBD2 covers 7 bases. Trimming cost V 0 bases and J 3 bases; bases outside gene matches: 6. This CDR3 comprises 15 residues. Germline V CDR1 and CDR2: SGHRS, YFSETQ. Variable domain in full (rest from reference TRBV5-1 and TRBJ2-7): KAGVTQTPRYLIKTRGQQVTLSCSPISGHRSVSWYQQTPGQGLQFLFEYFSETQRNKGNFPGRFSGRQFSNSRSEMNVSTLELGDSALYLCASSLEAGRGYEQYFGPGTRLTVT.

This sequence joins TRBV11-2 and TRBJ2-1; 8 bases are shared with TRBD2. Germline-derived CDR1 and CDR2 are SGHAT and FQNNGV. This CDR3 has 16 residues. V trimming: 4 bases; J trimming: 5 bases; junction bases outside the gene matches: 10. CDR3 residues: CASSSTGGVLDNEQFF. CDR3 sequence (DNA): TGTGCCAGCAGCTCTACGGGGGGGGTCTTAGACAATGAGCAGTTCTTC.

This chain links TRBV4-1 with TRBJ2-5; TRBD2 matches at 7 bases. The junction had 15 bases not matched to a gene; V was cut back by 9 bases and J by 5 bases. The germline V gene encodes CDR1 MGHRA and CDR2 YSYEKL. The CDR3 consists of 15 residues. Written as DNA, the CDR3 is TGCGCCAGTAACTTGGGGGGGGAACGTTGGGAGACCCAGTACTTC. Amino acid sequence: CASNLGGERWETQYF.

The chain joins TRBV5-1 to TRBJ2-2; 8 nucleotides match TRBD1. The germline gives CDR1 SGHRS, CDR2 YFSETQ. The V segment lost 1 base and the J segment 4 bases; nucleotides outside the gene matches: 0. This CDR3 comprises 14 residues. The CDR3 DNA follows: TGCGCCAGCAGCTTGACAGGGGGCACCGGGGAGCTGTTTTTT. Its protein product is CASSLTGGTGELFF.

The V and J genes are TRBV19 and TRBJ1-5; tentative D call: TRBD1 (5 bases). CDR1 LNHDA and CDR2 SQIVND come from the germline V gene (reference sequence). The ends were cut back, 7 bases at V and 1 base at J, with 11 bases in the middle. The length of the CDR3 is 14 residues. The CDR3 bases are TGTGCCAGTATGGAGGGGTTCAGCAATCAGCCCCAGCATTTT. Residues: CASMEGFSNQPQHF.

V gene TRBV11-3 combines with J gene TRBJ2-7, with 10 bases matching TRBD1. The germline gives CDR1 SGHNT, CDR2 YENEEA. With V trimmed by 5 bases and J by 5 bases, 6 bases remained unmatched. The CDR3 totals 14 residues. The CDR3 DNA sequence: TGTGCCAGCAGCCACCGGGACAGGGGCCACGAGCAGTACTTC. Protein sequence: CASSHRDRGHEQYF. Drawing the rest from reference TRBV11-3 and TRBJ2-7, the complete variable domain is EAGVVQSPRYKIIEKKQPVAFWCNPISGHNTLYWYLQNLGQGPELLIRYENEEAVDDSQLPKDRFSAERLKGVDSTLKIQPAELGDSAVYLCASSHRDRGHEQYFGPGTRLTVT.

This chain connects TRBV11-2 to TRBJ2-7; maybe TRBD1 (5 bases). The germline CDR1 and CDR2 sequences are SGHAT and FQNNGV. This CDR3 is built from 16 residues. The ends were cut back, 1 base at V and 5 bases at J, with 18 bases in the middle. The CDR3 nucleotides read TGTGCCAGCAGCTTAGGTGGGGCAGGGTATATCGACGAGCAGTACTTC. Protein product: CASSLGGAGYIDEQYF.

J is TRBJ2-7 and V is TRBV4-3; 10 bases are a match to TRBD2. Per the germline V gene, CDR1 is LGHNA and CDR2 is YSLEER. J was trimmed by 2 bases and V by 0 bases; bases with no gene match: 7. This CDR3 contains 17 residues. The CDR3 DNA sequence: TGCGCCAGCAGCCAAGATTGGCTAGCGGGGGCAACCTACGAGCAGTACTTC. This encodes CASSQDWLAGATYEQYF.

CDR3 sequence: CASKAGRFESPLHF. The CDR3 coding sequence is TGTGCCAGCAAAGCAGGCAGGTTTGAATCACCCCTCCACTTT. V usage is TRBV6-6 and J usage is TRBJ1-6; unclear D gene. CDR1 MNHNY and CDR2 SVGAGI come from the germline V gene (reference sequence). The V end was cut by 7 bases, the J end by 10 bases, with 17 bases between. This CDR3 has 14 amino acids.

The chain couples TRBV11-2 to TRBJ1-5; no definite D call. Trimming stripped 0 bases from V and 3 bases from J, with 9 bases between. Germline V CDR1 and CDR2: SGHAT, FQNNGV. This CDR3 has 15 residues. CDR3 in DNA: TGTGCCAGCAGCTTAGATCCAGATGCCAATCAGCCCCAGCATTTT. Residues: CASSLDPDANQPQHF.

The genes are TRBV7-2 and TRBJ1-5; 8 nucleotides match TRBD1. Germline CDR1 SGHTA, CDR2 FQGNSA. The CDR3 is made up of 13 amino acids. The ends lost 3 bases at V and 5 bases at J; junction bases unmatched: 0. The CDR3 DNA reads TGTGCCAGCAGCTTGGACAGGGATCAGCCCCAGCATTTT. Its protein product is CASSLDRDQPQHF.

This clone was observed a single time. Given the absence of the conserved phenylalanine or tryptophan at the CDR3 end, a read error is likely. It is unclear where the CDR3 begins or ends on the DNA, so no DNA is shown, and the CDR3 is as TCRdb lists it. The rearrangement uses TRBV27 and TRBJ2-7; TRBD2, the D gene given by the table, was not confirmed from the DNA. Germline CDR1 MNHEY, CDR2 SMNVEV (reference sequence). The CDR3 contains 9 residues when both ends are counted. CDR3 amino acids: CASSLVESL.

The rearrangement uses TRBV19 and TRBJ1-5, with 11 nucleotides matching TRBD1. Trimming cost V 4 bases and J 6 bases; bases outside gene matches: 8. CDR3 length: 16 amino acids. Germline assignment: CDR1 LNHDA and CDR2 SQIVND (reference sequence). CDR3 sequence reads: CASSTRTGGVGQPQHF. Here the CDR3 DNA reads TGTGCCAGTAGTACCCGGACAGGGGGCGTAGGTCAGCCCCAGCATTTT. Full variable domain (missing parts from reference TRBV19 and TRBJ1-5): DGGITQSPKYLFRKEGQNVTLSCEQNLNHDAMYWYRQDPGQGLRLIYYSQIVNDFQKGDIAEGYSVSREKKESFPLTVTSAQKNPTAFYLCASSTRTGGVGQPQHFGDGTRLSIL.

V gene TRBV29-1 combines with J gene TRBJ2-7, with D possibly TRBD2 on 5 matching bases. V was clipped by 7 bases and J by 3 bases, with 16 bases between them. CDR1 is SQVTM and CDR2 is ANQGSEA in the germline V gene. This CDR3 spans 13 amino acids. The CDR3 DNA is TGCAGCGCCGTGGGCGCCAGCGGCTACGAGCAGTACTTC. Translation gives CSAVGASGYEQYF.

The CDR3 here is CASSYSGENTEAFF. For the CDR3, the DNA is TGTGCCAGCAGTTACTCGGGCGAGAACACTGAAGCTTTCTTT. This rearrangement joins TRBV6-5 to TRBJ1-1; no reliable D call. The CDR3 totals 14 residues. Trimming removed 0 bases at V and 1 base at J, with 6 bases between. Germline V gene lookup returns CDR1 MNHEY and CDR2 SVGAGI.

The chain couples TRBV19 to TRBJ1-1, with 9 bases lining up with TRBD1. The CDR3 covers 16 residues. Germline V gene sequence: CDR1 LNHDA, CDR2 SQIVND (reference sequence). V shed 5 bases, J shed 4 bases, and the junction held 11 bases outside the gene matches. The CDR3 reads CASSVWDRAPSTEAFF. In nucleotides, the CDR3 is TGTGCCAGTAGTGTCTGGGACAGGGCTCCCAGCACTGAAGCTTTCTTT. Using reference TRBV19 and TRBJ1-1 for the parts outside the CDR3, the full variable domain is DGGITQSPKYLFRKEGQNVTLSCEQNLNHDAMYWYRQDPGQGLRLIYYSQIVNDFQKGDIAEGYSVSREKKESFPLTVTSAQKNPTAFYLCASSVWDRAPSTEAFFGQGTRLTVV.

This clone occurred a few times. The chain recombines TRBV10-3 with TRBJ1-3; D is uncertain. This CDR3 is 11 amino acids long. Germline CDR1 is ENHRY and CDR2 is SYGVKD. The ends were cut back, 7 bases at V and 5 bases at J, with 6 bases in the middle. For the CDR3, the DNA is TGTGCCATCAACGCGAGAAACACCATATATTTT. Amino acid sequence: CAINARNTIYF.

This clone has a single count. This chain connects TRBV14 to TRBJ1-2; no firm D call. The CDR3 is 15 residues long. Germline assignment: CDR1 SGHDN and CDR2 FVKESK. V was clipped by 1 base and J by 4 bases, with 13 bases between them. CDR3 nucleotide sequence: TGTGCCAGCAGCCAAGTACGGGATAACGGCTATGGCTACACCTTC. Its protein is CASSQVRDNGYGYTF.

This chain links TRBV11-2 with TRBJ2-3; 12 bases align to TRBD2. With 5 bases clipped from V and 1 base from J, the junction kept 4 bases outside the gene matches. Germline CDR1 SGHAT, CDR2 FQNNGV. CDR3 length: 16 amino acids. The CDR3 bases are TGTGCCAGCAGCGATCGGACTAGCGGGGGCACAGATACGCAGTATTTT. Amino acid sequence: CASSDRTSGGTDTQYF.

The rearrangement joins TRBV15 to TRBJ1-3; unclear D gene. The germline V and J ends were trimmed by 3 bases and 4 bases, with 10 bases remaining between them. The CDR3 covers 14 residues. CDR1 and CDR2 (germline): LNHNV, YYDKDF (reference sequence). The CDR3 loop reads CATSRGQTGNTIYF. CDR3 in DNA: TGTGCCACCAGCAGGGGCCAGACGGGAAACACCATATATTTT.

The genes are TRBV7-3 and TRBJ2-3, with no clear D. The CDR3 runs to 14 residues. Trimming removed 5 bases at V and 0 bases at J, with 9 bases between. In germline, CDR1 is SGHTA, CDR2 FQGTGA. The CDR3 DNA sequence: TGTGCCAGCAGCGCACAGCCTAGCACAGATACGCAGTATTTT. Translating it yields CASSAQPSTDTQYF. The full variable domain, rest sourced from reference TRBV7-3 and TRBJ2-3, is GAGVSQTPSNKVTEKGKYVELRCDPISGHTALYWYRQSLGQGPEFLIYFQGTGAADDSGLPNDRFFAVRPEGSVSTLKIQRTERGDSAVYLCASSAQPSTDTQYFGPGTRLTVL.

CDR3 coding DNA: TGTGCGACCACTGGGCAGGGGGGTCAGCCCCAGCATTTT. Its protein is CATTGQGGQPQHF. This chain uses TRBV10-3 with TRBJ1-5; 7 bases line up with TRBD1. The germline V gene has CDR1 ENHRY and CDR2 SYGVKD. This CDR3 is 13 amino acids long.

The chain has TRBV11-3 and TRBJ2-1; 12 bases agree with TRBD2. The ends lost 0 bases at V and 12 bases at J; junction bases unmatched: 12. The CDR3 is 17 residues long. Germline assignment: CDR1 SGHNT and CDR2 YENEEA. The CDR3 DNA sequence: TGTGCCAGCAGCTTAGATTGGGCTAGCGGGAGGGCGGAGGGGCAGTTCTTC. This translates into CASSLDWASGRAEGQFF.

The chain joins TRBV4-3 to TRBJ1-1, with unresolved D. Germline V gene data show CDR1 as LGHNA and CDR2 as YSLEER. V lost 3 bases and J lost 4, with 12 bases in between. CDR3 length equals 14 residues. The DNA of the CDR3 is TGCGCCAGCAGCCATGACCCCCCAGGCACTGAAGCTTTCTTT. This sequence encodes CASSHDPPGTEAFF.

The V call is TRBV20-1, the J call TRBJ2-3; D gene unclear. CDR1 and CDR2 (germline): DFQATT, SNEGSKA (reference sequence). Trimming took off 3 bases at V and 4 bases at J, with 8 bases between the two ends. The CDR3 runs to 12 residues. CDR3 residues: CSASSRADTQYF. The CDR3 DNA is TGCAGTGCTAGTAGCCGGGCAGATACGCAGTATTTT.